This record covers a single T cell receptor (beta chain). The record originates from a study of cytomegalovirus exposure and HLA in healthy donors. PCR employed 60 Vbeta and 13 Jbeta primers. Authors' processing steps: The authors later counted roughly 77 million unique TCR beta chains, approximately 10 million of them shared. Assay used: immunoSEQ multiplex PCR; TCRdb lists only in-frame clones, some missing. V and J calls and clone size come straight from that table; D and trimming were deduced from the DNA. Seen here are 50,000 or so clones, approximately 67% observed once, and the top ten hold roughly 6.3%. The TCR originated in a man aged 25-45 years in good health and CMV-seronegative. Input material: PBMCs.

The CDR3 region is CASSDWRTGPHEQFF. The CDR3 DNA is TGTGCCAGCAGTGACTGGAGGACAGGGCCCCATGAGCAGTTCTTC. This chain connects TRBV6-4 to TRBJ2-1, with 8 bases fitting TRBD1. The CDR3 has 15 residues. Trimming removed 1 base from V and 8 bases from J; junction bases left unmatched: 7. CDR1 MRHNA and CDR2 SNTAGT come from the germline V gene.